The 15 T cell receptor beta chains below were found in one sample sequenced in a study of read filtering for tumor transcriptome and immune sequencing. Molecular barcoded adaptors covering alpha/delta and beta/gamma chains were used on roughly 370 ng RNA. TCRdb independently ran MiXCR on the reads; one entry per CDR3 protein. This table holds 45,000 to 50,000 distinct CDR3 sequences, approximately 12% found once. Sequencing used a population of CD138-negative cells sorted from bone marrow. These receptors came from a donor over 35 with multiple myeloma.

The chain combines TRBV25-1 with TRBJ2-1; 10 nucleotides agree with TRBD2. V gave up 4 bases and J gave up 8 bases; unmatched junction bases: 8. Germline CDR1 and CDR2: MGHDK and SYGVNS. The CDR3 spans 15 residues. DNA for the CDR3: TGTGCCAGCAGTGGTAGCGGGAGGCGGCACGATGAGCAGTTCTTC. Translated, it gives CASSGSGRRHDEQFF.

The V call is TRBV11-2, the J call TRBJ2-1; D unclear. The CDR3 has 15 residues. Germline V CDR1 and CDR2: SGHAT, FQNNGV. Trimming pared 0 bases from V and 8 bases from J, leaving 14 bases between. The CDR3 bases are TGTGCCAGCAGCTTAGATTCTAGTCTACAGTATGAGCAGTTCTTC. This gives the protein CASSLDSSLQYEQFF.

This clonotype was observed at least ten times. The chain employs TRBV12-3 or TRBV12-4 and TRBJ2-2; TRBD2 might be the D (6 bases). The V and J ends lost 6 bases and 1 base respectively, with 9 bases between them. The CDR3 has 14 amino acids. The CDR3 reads CASRTAGNTGELFF. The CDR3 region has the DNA TGTGCCAGCAGGACAGCGGGGAACACCGGGGAGCTGTTTTTT.

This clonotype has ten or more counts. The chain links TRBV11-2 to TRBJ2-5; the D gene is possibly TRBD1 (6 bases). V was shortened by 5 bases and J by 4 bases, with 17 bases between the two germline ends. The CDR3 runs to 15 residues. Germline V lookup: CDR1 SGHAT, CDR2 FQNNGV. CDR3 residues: CASSPQIAGAETQYF. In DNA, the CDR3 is TGTGCCAGCAGCCCCCAGATCGCAGGGGCAGAGACCCAGTACTTC.

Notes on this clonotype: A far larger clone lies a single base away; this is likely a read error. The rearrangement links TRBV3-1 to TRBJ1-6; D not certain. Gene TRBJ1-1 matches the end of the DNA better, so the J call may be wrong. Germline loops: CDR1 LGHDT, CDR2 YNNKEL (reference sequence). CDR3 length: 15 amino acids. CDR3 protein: CASSSRRSPITKAFF. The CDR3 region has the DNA TGTGCCAGCAGCTCCCGGAGGAGCCCGATCACTAAAGCTTTCTTT.

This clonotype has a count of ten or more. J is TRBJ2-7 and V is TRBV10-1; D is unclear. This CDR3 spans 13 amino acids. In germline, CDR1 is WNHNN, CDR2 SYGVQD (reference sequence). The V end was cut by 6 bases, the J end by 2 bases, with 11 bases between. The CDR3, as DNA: TGCGCCAGCAGCCCGACTCCCGCCTACGAGCAGTACTTC. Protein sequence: CASSPTPAYEQYF.

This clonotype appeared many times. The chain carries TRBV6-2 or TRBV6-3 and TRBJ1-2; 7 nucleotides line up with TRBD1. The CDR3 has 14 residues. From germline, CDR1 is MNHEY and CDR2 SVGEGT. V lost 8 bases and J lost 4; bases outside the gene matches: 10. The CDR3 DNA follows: TGTGCCAGCGCCCGGGAAGGGGGCGGCTATGGCTACACCTTC. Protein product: CASAREGGGYGYTF.

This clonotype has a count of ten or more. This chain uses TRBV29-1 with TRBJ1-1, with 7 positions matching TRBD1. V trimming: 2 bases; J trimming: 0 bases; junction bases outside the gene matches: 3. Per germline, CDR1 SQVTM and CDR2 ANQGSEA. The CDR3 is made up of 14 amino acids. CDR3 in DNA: TGCAGCGTTGAACGGGGACAGCTGAACACTGAAGCTTTCTTT. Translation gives CSVERGQLNTEAFF.

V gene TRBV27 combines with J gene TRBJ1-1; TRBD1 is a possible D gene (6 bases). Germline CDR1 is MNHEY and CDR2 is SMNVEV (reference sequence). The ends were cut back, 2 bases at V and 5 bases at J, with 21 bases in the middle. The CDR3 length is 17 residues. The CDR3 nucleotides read TGTGCCAGCAGTTTACAAATTGCGGGGGGCGCAGGGACTGAAGCTTTCTTT. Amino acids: CASSLQIAGGAGTEAFF.

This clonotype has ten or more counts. The CDR3 loop is CASSLGHQNTEAFF. CDR3 nucleotides: TGTGCCAGCAGCTTGGGCCACCAGAACACTGAAGCTTTCTTT. The rearrangement links TRBV5-5 to TRBJ1-1; D unresolved. This CDR3 is built from 14 residues. Between the trimmed V and J ends, which lost 0 bases and 1 base, there was a span of 7 bases. Per the germline V gene, CDR1 is SGHKS and CDR2 is YYEKEE (reference sequence).

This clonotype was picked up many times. In nucleotides, the CDR3 is TGCAGTGCTAGAGCTCCGGGCAGCTCCTACAATGAGCAGTTCTTC. It codes for CSARAPGSSYNEQFF. This chain joins TRBV20-1 and TRBJ2-1; D gene uncertain. Germline CDR1 DFQATT, CDR2 SNEGSKA (reference sequence). The CDR3 sequence is 15 residues long. V was trimmed by 1 base and J by 0 bases, leaving 10 bases between them.

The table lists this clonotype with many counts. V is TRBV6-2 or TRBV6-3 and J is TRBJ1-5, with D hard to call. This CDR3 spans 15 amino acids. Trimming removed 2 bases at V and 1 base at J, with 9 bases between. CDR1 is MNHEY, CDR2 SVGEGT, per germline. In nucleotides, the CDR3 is TGTGCCAGCAGTTACGGATGGCAGAGCAATCAGCCCCAGCATTTT. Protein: CASSYGWQSNQPQHF.

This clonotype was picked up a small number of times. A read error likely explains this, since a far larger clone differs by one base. CDR3 sequence (DNA): TGTGCCAGCAGACGAGGGTCCAACTCGAACAATGAGCAGTTCTTC. It codes for CASRRGSNSNNEQFF. The genes are TRBV6-6 and TRBJ2-1; tentative D call: TRBD2 (5 bases). There are 15 residues in the CDR3. Trimming shortened V by 6 bases and J by 5 bases, and 17 bases separated the two germline ends. CDR1 and CDR2 from the germline V gene are MNHNY and SVGAGI (reference sequence).

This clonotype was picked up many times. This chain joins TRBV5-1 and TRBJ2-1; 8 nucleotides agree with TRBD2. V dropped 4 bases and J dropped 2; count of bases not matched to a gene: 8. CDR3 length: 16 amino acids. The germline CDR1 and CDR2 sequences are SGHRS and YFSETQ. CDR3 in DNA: TGCGCCAGCAGCGGGACGGCGGGAGGAACCTACAATGAGCAGTTCTTC. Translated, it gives CASSGTAGGTYNEQFF.

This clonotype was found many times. In DNA form, the CDR3 reads TGTGCCAGCAGTTTTAGGGGGAGGGCCACAGATACGCAGTATTTT. It yields the protein CASSFRGRATDTQYF. This chain uses TRBV28 with TRBJ2-3; D is perhaps TRBD2 (7 bases). Germline lookup yields CDR1 MDHEN and CDR2 SYDVKM. This CDR3 has 15 residues. V gave up 3 bases and J gave up 2 bases, with 12 bases separating them.